Below, one TCR beta chain is given with its context. Its matching antigen is unknown. This entry belongs to a study of a mutant IDH1 vaccine in newly diagnosed glioma. Background on the study: Vaccine dosing followed radiotherapy by 4-6 weeks, or accompanied temozolomide cycles.

The germline V gene has CDR1 ENHRY and CDR2 SYGVKD. The CDR3 runs to 16 residues. The trim removed 6 bases at V and 5 bases at J, leaving 16 bases unmatched. Repertoires were generated with immunoSEQ multiplex PCR, while TCRdb's copy carries only in-frame clones and drops some. Of nearly 50,000 clones listed, about four fifths were seen once; the top ten hold under 4.5%. Stated time point: week 47, end of study. Doses of 300 ug of mutant IDH1 20-mer peptide were given with topical imiquimod. This receptor was taken from a woman between 25 and 40 years old with glioma. Some clones in this sample may be carry-over from other donors' samples. Sequencing was performed on PBMCs, taken from a glioma patient whose treatment included an IDH1 peptide vaccine. The genes are TRBV10-3 and TRBJ2-7, with 7 nucleotides matching TRBD2. The CDR3 reads CAISIGRGGPVDEQYF. The CDR3 coding sequence is TGTGCCATCAGCATCGGGCGGGGAGGGCCCGTGGACGAGCAGTACTTC.